This entry is about one T cell receptor (beta chain). Its antigen is currently unknown. The table came from immunoSEQ multiplex PCR; TCRdb's copy has only in-frame clones and leaves some out. This sample has some 630,000 clones, with approximately 75% found just once. CDR1 and CDR2 from the germline V gene are LNHDA and SQIVND (reference sequence). V shed 4 bases and J 0 bases; nucleotides not matched to a gene: 12. This CDR3 has 18 amino acids. The sample is drawn from a study of shared clonotypes between healthy human individuals. Study conclusions and caveats: Memory subsets had estimated richness that was generally smaller than that of naive subsets. Depth of sequencing was expected to influence donor clonotype sharing.

This receptor was taken from a woman aged 30 to 39 in good health. Material: memory CD4+ T cells sorted from blood. Described subset: CD45RA-negative fraction. The J gene is TRBJ2-7, the V gene TRBV19; 10 bases line up with TRBD1. The CDR3: CASSRQGAVGGLSYEQYF. The CDR3 DNA follows: TGTGCCAGTAGTAGACAGGGGGCGGTGGGAGGCCTCTCCTACGAGCAGTACTTC.